This TCR beta chain was obtained from a study of human thymus T cells. Assay: immunoSEQ multiplex PCR; the TCRdb copy retains only in-frame clones and omits some. The sample has tens of thousands of clones; approximately 93% are singletons. V dropped 7 bases and J dropped 4; count of bases not matched to a gene: 7. The CDR3 covers 16 residues. Per the germline V gene, CDR1 is LGHNT and CDR2 is FRNRAP. General study findings and limits: Repertoires sampled from thymus and blood appeared biased in V and J gene usage.

Comment on this clone: No antigen is known for it.

The clonotype comes from a boy under two years old with a congenital heart defect but otherwise immunologically healthy. The sample consisted of blood. J is TRBJ1-6 and V is TRBV12-5; 10 nucleotides line up with TRBD1. CDR3 protein: CASAPRDRGYNSPLHF. CDR3 nucleotide sequence: TGTGCTAGTGCCCCCCGGGACAGGGGATATAATTCACCCCTCCACTTT.